This T cell receptor beta chain was observed in a study of OX40 agonist ivuxolimab in advanced cancers. Study conclusions and caveats: Both CD4+ and CD8+ T cell populations in blood had undergone clonal expansion by week 6 at 0.1 to 3.0 mg/kg.

On this clone: The antigen is not known.

People who had autoimmune disease history or systemic immunosuppression were excluded. CDR1 and CDR2 (germline): MRHNA, SNTAGT. Losses at the gene ends were 0 bases for V and 9 bases for J; bases not matched to a gene: 5. The CDR3 runs 15 residues. Here immunoSEQ multiplex PCR was the method, and the copy in TCRdb shows in-frame clones only, minus some. The table has 9,000 to 10,000 clones, around 89% seen once. This sequence originates from an adult with an advanced solid tumor such as melanoma, head and neck, liver or kidney cancer. V usage is TRBV6-4 and J usage is TRBJ2-1; TRBD2 matches 10 bases. The source material was CD4+ or CD8+ T cells sorted from blood, sampled in a trial of the OX40 agonist ivuxolimab. The chain's CDR3 is CASSDSPSGGGEQFF. CDR3 sequence (DNA): TGTGCCAGCAGTGACTCGCCTAGCGGGGGTGGTGAGCAGTTCTTC.